This T cell receptor (beta chain) appears in the sequencing data of a study of blood T cells in healthy people across ages. Through a sample-barcoded 5' primer and a J-beta primer mix, a second PCR was run for about 6 to 11 cycles. Each cDNA molecule received a tag from a template-switch adaptor that had 12 random nucleotides. Every sample produced at least 2.5 million CDR3-containing paired-end reads. Via MiXCR, TCRdb re-called the 5' RACE reads, giving one row per CDR3 protein. Among 1.5 million to 2 million distinct CDR3 sequences, less than 50% were seen once, and the ten largest hold 2% to 2.5%. The CDR3 has 12 amino acids. Per the germline V gene, CDR1 is DFQATT and CDR2 is SNEGSKA (reference sequence). The V gene end was trimmed by 1 base and the J gene end by 7 bases; junction bases not matched to a gene: 1. A few counts support this clonotype. The antigen remains unidentified. Study findings and constraints: Investigators viewed diversity estimates from one million T cells as underestimates, the study reported. Roughly linear declines in TCR beta diversity per million T cells occurred with age.

The sample comprised blood. The chain has TRBV20-1 and TRBJ2-5, with 9 bases matching TRBD2. This receptor was taken from a woman aged 40-49 years in good health. CDR3 sequence (DNA): TGCAGTGCTAGAGTTAGCGGGGGGACCCAGTACTTC. Amino acid sequence: CSARVSGGTQYF.